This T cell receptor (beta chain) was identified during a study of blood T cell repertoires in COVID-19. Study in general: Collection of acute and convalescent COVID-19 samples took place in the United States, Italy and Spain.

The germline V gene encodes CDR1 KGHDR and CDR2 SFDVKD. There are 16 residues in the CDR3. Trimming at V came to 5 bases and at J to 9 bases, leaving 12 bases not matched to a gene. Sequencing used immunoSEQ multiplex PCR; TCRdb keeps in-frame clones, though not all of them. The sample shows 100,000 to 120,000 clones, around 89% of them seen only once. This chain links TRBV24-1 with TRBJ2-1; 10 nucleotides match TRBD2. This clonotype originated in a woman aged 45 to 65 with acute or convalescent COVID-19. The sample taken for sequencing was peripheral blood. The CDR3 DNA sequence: TGTGCCACCAGTGCCCTAGGGAGCGGGAGGGCCGTTGAGCAGTTCTTC. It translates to CATSALGSGRAVEQFF.